The 10 T cell receptor beta chains reported below all come from one sample, sequenced in a study of blood T cell repertoires in COVID-19. The table came from immunoSEQ multiplex PCR; TCRdb's copy has only in-frame clones and leaves some out. The sample consists of about 280,000 clones, around 86% of them appearing once. The sample comprised peripheral blood. These receptors came from a middle-aged man with acute or convalescent COVID-19.

The chain is built from TRBV19 and TRBJ1-5; D not certain. The CDR3 is 11 residues long. Germline CDR1 and CDR2: LNHDA and SQIVND (reference sequence). The V and J ends lost 6 bases and 10 bases respectively, with 10 bases between them. The CDR3 spells CASSLRGPQHF. The DNA for the CDR3 is TGTGCCAGTAGCCTACGGGGTCCCCAGCATTTT.

The chain has TRBV5-1 and TRBJ1-6; 7 nucleotides agree with TRBD1. Trimming took 0 bases from V and 10 from J; bases not matched to a gene: 10. CDR3 length: 16 amino acids. Germline V gene data show CDR1 as SGHRS and CDR2 as YFSETQ. In DNA form, the CDR3 reads TGCGCCAGCAGCTTGGACCTACAGGGGACGGGGTCACCCCTCCACTTT. This translates into CASSLDLQGTGSPLHF.

V is TRBV14 and J is TRBJ1-1, with D tentatively TRBD1 (6 bases). Germline V lookup: CDR1 SGHDN, CDR2 FVKESK. This CDR3 comprises 14 residues. V gave up 4 bases and J gave up 0 bases, with 9 bases separating them. The CDR3 spells CASSLGQLNTEAFF. As DNA, the CDR3 is TGTGCCAGCAGCCTTGGACAGTTGAACACTGAAGCTTTCTTT.

The chain uses TRBV10-3 and TRBJ2-7, with 8 bases lining up with TRBD1. The germline V gene has CDR1 ENHRY and CDR2 SYGVKD. The junction had 9 bases not matched to a gene; V was cut back by 8 bases and J by 6 bases. This CDR3 region has 13 residues. CDR3 DNA sequence: TGTGCCATCGGCGAGGACAGGGCAGGCGAGCAGTACTTC. Encoded protein: CAIGEDRAGEQYF.

The rearrangement uses TRBV7-9 and TRBJ2-7; no definite D call. The CDR3 contains 13 residues. Between the trimmed V and J ends, which lost 0 bases and 5 bases, there was a span of 8 bases. Germline CDR1 reads SEHNR; CDR2 reads FQNEAQ (reference sequence). The CDR3 is CASSLARGHEQYF. CDR3 nucleotides: TGTGCCAGCAGCTTAGCGCGTGGGCACGAGCAGTACTTC.

The J gene is TRBJ2-5, the V gene TRBV13, with 8 bases fitting TRBD2. J lost 5 bases, V lost 5 bases, and 13 bases had no gene match. This CDR3 is built from 16 residues. Looked up from germline, CDR1 is PRHDT and CDR2 is FYEKMQ (reference sequence). The CDR3 protein is CASSPRGWERGETQYF. The CDR3 DNA reads TGTGCCAGCAGCCCGCGGGGCTGGGAGCGGGGGGAGACCCAGTACTTC.

This chain connects TRBV5-1 to TRBJ2-5; 8 bases are shared with TRBD1. This CDR3 is built from 14 residues. Trimming removed 9 bases from V and 3 bases from J; junction bases left unmatched: 10. Germline-derived CDR1 and CDR2 are SGHRS and YFSETQ. Written as DNA, the CDR3 is TGCGCCACCGGCCTGGACAGGGCAGAAGAGACCCAGTACTTC. Translated: CATGLDRAEETQYF. Using reference TRBV5-1 and TRBJ2-5 for the parts outside the CDR3, the full variable domain is KAGVTQTPRYLIKTRGQQVTLSCSPISGHRSVSWYQQTPGQGLQFLFEYFSETQRNKGNFPGRFSGRQFSNSRSEMNVSTLELGDSALYLCATGLDRAEETQYFGPGTRLLVL.

The rearrangement links TRBV24-1 to TRBJ1-1; perhaps TRBD1 as D (6 bases). The CDR3 extends over 16 amino acids. V lost 7 bases to trimming and J lost 5 bases, with 22 bases between them. Germline V gene data show CDR1 as KGHDR and CDR2 as SFDVKD. The CDR3 protein is CATSPSAGEGKTEAFF. In DNA form, the CDR3 reads TGTGCCACCAGCCCCAGCGCAGGGGAAGGGAAGACTGAAGCTTTCTTT.

The rearrangement joins TRBV9 to TRBJ2-7, with D maybe TRBD2 (6 bases). This CDR3 is built from 15 residues. Germline assignment: CDR1 SGDLS and CDR2 YYNGEE. Trimming left V 4 bases short and J 1 base short, with 15 bases between. The CDR3 DNA reads as TGTGCCAGCAGCCCCTCGGCGGGGCGATCCTACGAGCAGTACTTC. Amino acids: CASSPSAGRSYEQYF.

The V call is TRBV19, the J call TRBJ2-6; possibly TRBD2 for D (6 bases). Germline V gene lookup returns CDR1 LNHDA and CDR2 SQIVND (reference sequence). V was clipped by 5 bases and J by 0 bases, with 20 bases between them. The CDR3 totals 19 residues. The CDR3 is CASSLIPGLRSSGANVLTF. CDR3 nucleotides: TGTGCCAGTAGTTTGATCCCGGGACTCCGAAGCTCTGGGGCCAACGTCCTGACTTTC.